This T cell receptor (beta chain) came from a study of graft-versus-host responses after intestinal transplantation. Whole-study context: Those transplanted obtained multivisceral, liver-intestinal, or isolated intestinal grafts. Anti-thymocyte globulin induction, then tacrolimus and steroids for two to four years, went to all recipients.

Remarks on this clone: Its antigen is still unknown.

Assay used: immunoSEQ multiplex PCR; TCRdb lists only in-frame clones, some missing. The sample includes about 39,000 clones, 85% to 95% of them seen just once. The V end was cut by 0 bases, the J end by 0 bases, with 15 bases between. Germline assignment: CDR1 SNHLY and CDR2 FYNNEI. CDR3 length equals 17 residues. The study's findings and limits: Early post-transplant HvG declines tracked with peak circulating GvH clone levels.

J is TRBJ2-7 and V is TRBV2; D may match TRBD1 or TRBD2 (5 bases each). The source of this sequence is a human patient who received an intestinal transplant, so some T cells may come from the graft donor. Specimen: PBMCs, collected approximately 100 weeks after intestinal transplantation. The chain's CDR3 is CASSEALSWGSSYEQYF. The CDR3, as DNA: TGTGCCAGCAGTGAAGCGCTTTCTTGGGGGAGCTCCTACGAGCAGTACTTC. Using reference TRBV2 and TRBJ2-7 for the parts outside the CDR3, the full variable domain is EPEVTQTPSHQVTQMGQEVILRCVPISNHLYFYWYRQILGQKVEFLVSFYNNEISEKSEIFDDQFSVERPDGSNFTLKIRSTKLEDSAMYFCASSEALSWGSSYEQYFGPGTRLTVT.